Listed below are T cell receptor beta chains from one sample, sequenced in a study of cytomegalovirus exposure and HLA in healthy donors. Profiled with immunoSEQ multiplex PCR; TCRdb holds only in-frame clones, not every one. The table includes about 150,000 clones, around 74% detected once. The material sequenced was PBMCs. The receptors here all came from a man aged 45 to 65 in good health and CMV-seropositive. CDR3s include the opening cysteine and the closing phenylalanine or tryptophan. Fields, in order: CDR3 DNA, CDR3 protein, clone size, V gene, D gene, J gene. D genes are given only for firm matches. Part of the rows lack a size; the others show once, few, many or a class for expanded clones.

TGTGCCAGCAGTTTATCGTTGCTAAAGAATTACGAGCAGTACTTC CASSLSLLKNYEQYF NA TRBV28 NA TRBJ2-7
TGTGCCAGCAGTTTAAGGGGGGGCTCCTATAATTCACCCCTCCACTTT CASSLRGGSYNSPLHF NA TRBV27 NA TRBJ1-6
TGTGCCTGGAGCGGGAGACTAGCGGGAGGTGGGGGGAATACGCAGTATTTT CAWSGRLAGGGGNTQYF NA TRBV30 TRBD2 TRBJ2-3
TGTGCCAGCAGCTTGCCCGGGTCCTACGAGCAGTACTTC CASSLPGSYEQYF NA TRBV11-2 NA TRBJ2-7
TGTGCCACCAGCCCGCCCACGTGGGCCACAGATACGCAGTATTTT CATSPPTWATDTQYF NA TRBV15 NA TRBJ2-3
TGTGCCAGCAGTTCCTACAGACTAGCGGGAGGGTGTGAGCAGTACTTC CASSSYRLAGGCEQYF NA TRBV28 TRBD2 TRBJ2-7
TGCGCCAGCAGCTTGATCGCGGGAGCCCAAGAGACCCAGTACTTC CASSLIAGAQETQYF NA TRBV5-1 TRBD2 TRBJ2-5
TGTGCCAGTAGTGATTACCACGGGACAACAGGCTACAATGAGCAGTTCTTC CASSDYHGTTGYNEQFF NA TRBV19 NA TRBJ2-1
TGTGCCAGCACATCGACGGGCATAGGGGCCTACGAGCAGTACTTC CASTSTGIGAYEQYF NA TRBV19 NA TRBJ2-7
TGTGCCAGCAGCTACGGTTTCAACTATGGCTACACCTTC CASSYGFNYGYTF NA TRBV7-9 NA TRBJ1-2
TGTGCCAGCAGTCCTTTCGGGGGGGGCAATCAGCCCCAGCATTTT CASSPFGGGNQPQHF NA TRBV28 NA TRBJ1-5
TGCAGCGTCGCGGACAGGGCCAGAGATACGCAGTATTTT CSVADRARDTQYF NA TRBV29-1 TRBD1 TRBJ2-3
TGTGCCAGTAGTCAAGGAGGAGGAGCGGGAGGGTGGTCGAGCACAGATACGCAGTATTTT CASSQGGGAGGWSSTDTQYF NA TRBV19 TRBD2 TRBJ2-3
TGTGCCAGCAGCTTGGGGCAGGGTAAGACCTACGAGCAGTACTTC CASSLGQGKTYEQYF NA TRBV5-5 NA TRBJ2-7
TGCAGCGTTGAAGGGCTAGCGGGTCTGCAAGAGACCCAGTACTTC CSVEGLAGLQETQYF NA TRBV29-1 TRBD2 TRBJ2-5
TGCGCCAGCAGCTTTGCTAGCGGGAGTGCCAATGAGCAGTTCTTC CASSFASGSANEQFF NA TRBV5-1 TRBD2 TRBJ2-1
TGTGCCAGCTCCTCAACCGGGACAGGGTTAAGCGCTGGGGCCAACGTCCTGACTTTC CASSSTGTGLSAGANVLTF NA TRBV18 TRBD1 TRBJ2-6
TGTGCCAGCAGTTCGAGGCAGGGGTCCTACGAGCAGTACTTC CASSSRQGSYEQYF NA TRBV6-5 NA TRBJ2-7
TGTGCCAGCAGTCCCCGGACAGGGTCGCTGCTCGAGAACGTGAACACTGAAGCTTTCTTT CASSPRTGSLLENVNTEAFF NA TRBV28 TRBD1 TRBJ1-1
TGTGCCAGCAGTATGGGACTAGCGAACCAAGAGACCCAGTACTTC CASSMGLANQETQYF NA TRBV7-3 TRBD2 TRBJ2-5
TGTGCCAGCAGTGAAACTGCTTTTCCTAAGTGGCAGTTCTTC CASSETAFPKWQFF NA TRBV6-1 NA TRBJ2-1
TGCGCCAGCAGTGTGGTCAGATCGAACACCGGGGAGCTGTTTTTT CASSVVRSNTGELFF once TRBV10-1 NA TRBJ2-2
TGTGCCAGCAGCGGGGGACTAGCGGTGAACTACGAGCAGTACTTC CASSGGLAVNYEQYF NA TRBV5-6 TRBD2 TRBJ2-7
TGTTCCAGCAGCTTGTCATGGGACAGAGCCTACGAGCAGTACTTC CSSSLSWDRAYEQYF once TRBV7-9 TRBD1 TRBJ2-7
TGCAGCGTTGGACAGGGTGTCACCGGGGAGCTGTTTTTT CSVGQGVTGELFF once TRBV29-1 TRBD1 TRBJ2-2
TGTGCCAGTAGTCCTTGGACAGGGTTGGTTCAGCCCCAGCATTTT CASSPWTGLVQPQHF NA TRBV19 TRBD1 TRBJ1-5
TGCGCCAGCAGCCAAGATCAGCGGCAGAGCTCCTACGAGCAGTACTTC CASSQDQRQSSYEQYF NA TRBV4-1 NA TRBJ2-7
TGTGCCAGCAGCCAGTGGGGGGGCCCGGGGGCTGGAAACACCATATATTTT CASSQWGGPGAGNTIYF NA TRBV7-2 NA TRBJ1-3
TGTGCCAGCAGCCAGGGATGGAACGAGCAGTACTTC CASSQGWNEQYF NA TRBV28 NA TRBJ2-7
TGTGCCATCGGGGCGGGAGAGATCTATGAGCAGTTCTTC CAIGAGEIYEQFF NA TRBV10-3 TRBD2 TRBJ2-1
TGTGCCAGCAGTTTTCTAGCGGAGCCTTCCTACAATGAGCAGTTCTTC CASSFLAEPSYNEQFF once TRBV27 TRBD2 TRBJ2-1
TGCAGCGTTGAATCAACTAGCCCTATGTACAATGAGCAGTTCTTC CSVESTSPMYNEQFF NA TRBV29-1 NA TRBJ2-1
TGTGCCAGCACCTGGCGGAGCTCCTACAATGAGCAGTTCTTC CASTWRSSYNEQFF once TRBV2 NA TRBJ2-1
TGTGGGGCCGGGAAGGATGGGGAGCTGTTTTTT CGAGKDGELFF NA TRBV7-9 NA TRBJ2-2
TGTGCCAGCAGCTGGGGGACTAGCGGGCAAGAGACCCAGTACTTC CASSWGTSGQETQYF NA TRBV5-5 TRBD2 TRBJ2-5
TGCGCCAGCAGCTCTAATCCGGGACTAGCGGGAGGGTCCAAAAACATTCAGTACTTC CASSSNPGLAGGSKNIQYF NA TRBV5-1 TRBD2 TRBJ2-4
TGCGCCAGCAGTTTCGCGACAGGGACGGGTACAGCTGAAGCTTTCTTT CASSFATGTGTAEAFF NA TRBV5-1 TRBD1 TRBJ1-1
TGTGCCAGTAGTAGCGCTAGCGGGGCTCAAGAGACCCAGTACTTC CASSSASGAQETQYF NA TRBV19 TRBD2 TRBJ2-5
TGTGCCAGCAGCCCCCGGACAGATACCTACGAGCAGTACTTC CASSPRTDTYEQYF NA TRBV13 NA TRBJ2-7
TGTGCCAGCAGCATACAGGTGAACACTGAAGCTTTCTTT CASSIQVNTEAFF NA TRBV11-3 NA TRBJ1-1